One sample yielded the 3 T cell receptor beta chains listed below, sequenced in a study of control samples from healthy donors and cancer patients. The repertoire was sequenced with immunoSEQ multiplex PCR; TCRdb's copy has only in-frame clones and lacks some. The sample holds about 130,000 clones, approximately 92% seen once. Material for sequencing was blood. The origin of the receptors is a man in his late teens or twenties in good health.

V usage is TRBV7-9 and J usage is TRBJ1-2; D is undetermined. The CDR3 consists of 16 residues. V was clipped by 3 bases and J by 1 base, with 15 bases between them. The germline CDR1 and CDR2 sequences are SEHNR and FQNEAQ (reference sequence). CDR3 in amino acids: CASSFPGLGGNYGYTF. The DNA for the CDR3 is TGTGCCAGCAGCTTCCCGGGCCTCGGTGGTAACTATGGCTACACCTTC.

J is TRBJ2-2 and V is TRBV4-1, with 9 bases identical to TRBD2. The germline V gene encodes CDR1 MGHRA and CDR2 YSYEKL. CDR3 length equals 16 residues. V trimming: 1 base; J trimming: 4 bases; junction bases outside the gene matches: 4. The DNA for the CDR3 is TGCGCCAGCAGCCAAGCCCTAGCGGGGTTCACCGGGGAGCTGTTTTTT. It encodes CASSQALAGFTGELFF.

The chain uses TRBV5-1 and TRBJ1-1, with D hard to call. Per germline, CDR1 SGHRS and CDR2 YFSETQ. V was cut by 1 base and J by 5 bases, with 12 bases left in between. The CDR3 is made up of 14 amino acids. CDR3 region: CASSLRNEGTEAFF. The CDR3 DNA follows: TGCGCCAGCAGCTTGCGCAACGAGGGTACTGAAGCTTTCTTT. The full variable domain, completed using reference TRBV5-1 and TRBJ1-1, is KAGVTQTPRYLIKTRGQQVTLSCSPISGHRSVSWYQQTPGQGLQFLFEYFSETQRNKGNFPGRFSGRQFSNSRSEMNVSTLELGDSALYLCASSLRNEGTEAFFGQGTRLTVV.